These T cell receptor beta chains were read from a single sample in a study of T-cell reconstitution after alpha-beta-depleted transplantation in children. MiXCR was run by TCRdb on the PCR reads, yielding one entry per CDR3 protein. This sample has 350,000 to 500,000 distinct CDR3 sequences, with 43% found just once. This material consisted of PBMCs, taken before TCRalphabeta/CD19-depleted stem cell transplant. All receptors derive from a girl aged 2 to 9 with aplastic anemia, due to receive a stem cell transplant. The CDR3 runs from the conserved cysteine through the conserved F or W. The D gene is left open where the match is weak.

D gene: TRBD2; V gene: TRBV29-1; CDR3 protein: CSVRPGVAGANEQFF
D gene: -; V gene: TRBV7-9; CDR3 protein: CASSSAQGRNTEAFF
D gene: -; V gene: TRBV20-1; CDR3 protein: CSASDAGPYNEQFF
D gene: -; V gene: TRBV7-9; CDR3 protein: CASSLEREETQYF
D gene: TRBD1; V gene: TRBV9; CDR3 protein: CASSVVGSRGWADTQYF
D gene: TRBD1; V gene: TRBV30; CDR3 protein: CAWGHGTGHIPYEQYF
D gene: TRBD2; V gene: TRBV2; CDR3 protein: CASSEVAGAHEQFF
D gene: -; V gene: TRBV9; CDR3 protein: CASSVATSLLKTYEQYF
D gene: TRBD1; V gene: TRBV20-1; CDR3 protein: CSARGTGTGNWYEQYF
D gene: TRBD1; V gene: TRBV20-1; CDR3 protein: CSARDAAGGIYEQYF
D gene: TRBD2; V gene: TRBV13; CDR3 protein: CASSLVASGGAANEQFF
D gene: -; V gene: TRBV4-1; CDR3 protein: CASSQEVLRARRTEAFF
D gene: TRBD1; V gene: TRBV7-9; CDR3 protein: CASSRPTGAVYETQYF
D gene: -; V gene: TRBV9; CDR3 protein: CASSLGARQPQHF
D gene: -; V gene: TRBV9; CDR3 protein: CASSPGAGLSPGSKNIQSF
D gene: -; V gene: TRBV7-2; CDR3 protein: CASSPQGNTDTQYF
D gene: TRBD1; V gene: TRBV5-6; CDR3 protein: CASSFNRGATDTQYF
D gene: -; V gene: TRBV19; CDR3 protein: CASSTLEGTTQYF
D gene: -; V gene: TRBV18; CDR3 protein: CASSPPRGQSYEQYF
D gene: -; V gene: TRBV20-1; CDR3 protein: CSASQGIYEQYF
D gene: -; V gene: TRBV20-1; CDR3 protein: CSAGAGADTQYF
D gene: TRBD2; V gene: TRBV6-1; CDR3 protein: CASRRRTSGRDTQYF
D gene: -; V gene: TRBV20-1; CDR3 protein: CSASSEGGSGTQYF
D gene: -; V gene: TRBV7-9; CDR3 protein: CASRQAGEGSPLHF
D gene: TRBD1; V gene: TRBV7-6; CDR3 protein: CASSPRTGDSSYEQYF
D gene: -; V gene: TRBV29-1; CDR3 protein: CSVGQQAMMNTEAFF
D gene: -; V gene: TRBV7-6; CDR3 protein: CASSLVVTQGSNYGYTF
D gene: -; V gene: TRBV7-7; CDR3 protein: CASSPLGRVAEAFF
D gene: TRBD2; V gene: TRBV2; CDR3 protein: CLERESADTQYF
D gene: -; V gene: TRBV20-1; CDR3 protein: CFSGRAPDNEQFF
D gene: TRBD1; V gene: TRBV20-1; CDR3 protein: CSARGRPGTVLSYEQYF
D gene: -; V gene: TRBV11-2; CDR3 protein: CASSPINRGAGAVYEQYF
D gene: -; V gene: TRBV11-1; CDR3 protein: CASSPRPRGGGGTDTQYF
D gene: -; V gene: TRBV15; CDR3 protein: CATSRDSFYEQYF
D gene: -; V gene: TRBV5-1; CDR3 protein: CASSLEGYTDAFF
D gene: TRBD2; V gene: TRBV29-1; CDR3 protein: CSVERPLGGTSREQYF
D gene: -; V gene: TRBV3-1; CDR3 protein: CASSLGEDYGYTF
D gene: -; V gene: TRBV28; CDR3 protein: CASSGWKYNEQFF
D gene: TRBD2; V gene: TRBV12-3/TRBV12-4; CDR3 protein: CASTRTSRTDTQYF
D gene: -; V gene: TRBV4-1; CDR3 protein: CASSPLLGGTLEAFF
D gene: TRBD1; V gene: TRBV6-1; CDR3 protein: CASRISGGETQYF
D gene: TRBD2; V gene: TRBV5-6; CDR3 protein: CASSPSGRAVDTQYF
D gene: TRBD2; V gene: TRBV20-1; CDR3 protein: CSARDLLSGRALDTQYF
D gene: TRBD1; V gene: TRBV18; CDR3 protein: CASSPDRGRRDNEQFF
D gene: TRBD1; V gene: TRBV6-1; CDR3 protein: CASRLGTANTGELFF
D gene: -; V gene: TRBV7-2; CDR3 protein: CASSLGRAGINNEQFF
D gene: -; V gene: TRBV20-1; CDR3 protein: CSARDQVVPEQYF
D gene: -; V gene: TRBV10-3; CDR3 protein: CAISGDGGRNYGYTF
D gene: -; V gene: TRBV12-3/TRBV12-4; CDR3 protein: CASSFNRQNIQYF
D gene: -; V gene: TRBV3-1; CDR3 protein: CASSQRASEHEQFF
D gene: -; V gene: TRBV7-9; CDR3 protein: CASSLVGSRYNEQFF
D gene: -; V gene: TRBV3-1; CDR3 protein: CASSEASGSRNSPLHF